These T cell receptor beta chains were read from a single sample in a study of technical replicates of blood from a handful of donors. The assay was immunoSEQ multiplex PCR, and TCRdb's table has in-frame clones only and misses some. The repertoire consists of about 98,000 clones, with approximately 96% occurring once and the leading ten covering approximately 0.2%. What was sequenced was T cells isolated from PBMCs. Receptors originate from a human donor in good health. CDR3s include the opening cysteine and the closing phenylalanine or tryptophan. D genes are given only for firm matches. Where a row states a size, it is once, few, many or the class of an expanded clone; other rows omit it.

D gene	V gene	clone size	J gene	CDR3 protein	CDR3 DNA
-	TRBV12-5	-	TRBJ1-3	CASGLVAVLSGNTIYF	TGTGCTAGTGGTTTGGTAGCGGTCCTCTCTGGAAACACCATATATTTT
TRBD1	TRBV7-9	-	TRBJ1-4	CASSFSTGIEKLFF	TGTGCCAGCAGCTTTTCGACAGGGATTGAAAAACTGTTTTTT
-	TRBV20-1	-	TRBJ2-1	CSARVSGEQFF	TGCAGTGCTAGAGTTAGTGGTGAGCAGTTCTTC
TRBD2	TRBV5-4	-	TRBJ2-7	CASSFHSGRADEQYF	TGTGCCAGCAGCTTCCATAGCGGGAGGGCCGACGAGCAGTACTTC
-	TRBV7-3	once	TRBJ2-1	CASQMARGNEQFF	TGTGCCAGTCAAATGGCCAGGGGCAATGAGCAGTTCTTC
-	TRBV6-1	-	TRBJ2-3	CASSEASSRVDTQYF	TGTGCCAGCAGTGAAGCTTCATCCCGGGTAGATACGCAGTATTTT
-	TRBV5-1	-	TRBJ2-1	CASSLGGGSYNEQFF	TGCGCCAGCAGCTTGGGGGGAGGCTCCTACAATGAGCAGTTCTTC
-	TRBV7-6	-	TRBJ1-3	CASSLGAGGNTIYF	TGTGCCAGCAGCTTAGGCGCAGGGGGAAACACCATATATTTT
-	TRBV19	-	TRBJ1-2	CASSLLQGRGYGYTF	TGTGCCAGTAGTCTACTACAGGGCAGAGGATATGGCTACACCTTC
TRBD2	TRBV6-5	-	TRBJ2-7	CASSGGLAGTYEQYF	TGTGCCAGCAGTGGGGGACTAGCGGGAACCTACGAGCAGTACTTC
-	TRBV6-5	-	TRBJ2-1	CASSYSQTGEQFF	TGTGCCAGCAGTTACAGTCAGACTGGTGAGCAGTTCTTC
TRBD1	TRBV28	-	TRBJ1-5	CASSLYRDRNQPQHF	TGTGCCAGCAGTTTATACAGGGACAGGAATCAGCCCCAGCATTTT
TRBD2	TRBV5-6	once	TRBJ2-7	CASSLHGLAGGYEQYF	TGTGCCAGCAGTCTTCACGGACTAGCGGGGGGTTACGAGCAGTACTTC
-	TRBV27	-	TRBJ2-7	CASSPRGLVWGEQYF	TGTGCCAGCAGCCCAAGGGGCCTAGTATGGGGCGAGCAGTACTTC
-	TRBV7-9	-	TRBJ2-3	CASSLTPTGTSTDTQYF	TGTGCCAGCAGCCTGACCCCGACAGGGACTAGCACAGATACGCAGTATTTT
-	TRBV5-6	-	TRBJ2-5	CASSLVASTQYF	TGTGCCAGCAGCTTGGTTGCGTCGACCCAGTACTTC
-	TRBV7-9	-	TRBJ2-5	CASSLSRGETQYF	TGTGCCAGCAGTTTATCTCGGGGAGAGACCCAGTACTTC
TRBD2	TRBV19	-	TRBJ2-1	CASAIPGLARNEQFF	TGTGCCAGTGCAATCCCGGGACTAGCGAGGAATGAGCAGTTCTTC
-	TRBV6-1	-	TRBJ1-2	CASSDRVNYGYTF	TGTGCCAGCAGTGACAGGGTTAACTATGGCTACACCTTC
TRBD1	TRBV29-1	-	TRBJ1-4	CSALDRRAEKLFF	TGCAGCGCTTTGGACAGGCGGGCTGAAAAACTGTTTTTT
TRBD2	TRBV7-6	-	TRBJ2-3	CASSLVAGGTDTQYF	TGTGCCAGCAGCTTAGTAGCGGGAGGCACAGATACGCAGTATTTT
TRBD1	TRBV25-1	once	TRBJ2-2	CASAGQGNTGELFF	TGTGCCAGCGCTGGACAGGGGAACACCGGGGAGCTGTTTTTT
TRBD1	TRBV4-1	-	TRBJ1-6	CASSQGGQDNSPLHF	TGCGCCAGCAGCCAAGGTGGACAGGATAATTCACCCCTCCACTTT
TRBD1	TRBV5-5	-	TRBJ2-1	CASTMTGAIFEFF	TGTGCCAGCACTATGACAGGGGCGATCTTTGAGTTCTTC
-	TRBV25-1	-	TRBJ2-2	CASSDQSPGELFF	TGTGCCAGCAGTGATCAGTCCCCCGGGGAGCTGTTTTTT
TRBD1	TRBV7-9	-	TRBJ1-2	CASSLGTALYGYTF	TGTGCCAGCAGCCTCGGGACAGCCCTTTATGGCTACACCTTC
-	TRBV10-1	-	TRBJ2-2	CASSGGNTGELFF	TGCGCCAGCAGTGGAGGTAACACCGGGGAGCTGTTTTTT
-	TRBV7-9	-	TRBJ1-6	CASSAGLPVSPLHF	TGTGCCAGCAGCGCAGGACTGCCTGTTTCACCCCTCCACTTT
TRBD2	TRBV7-8	-	TRBJ2-7	CASSFYEGIAGVRYEQYF	TGTGCCAGCAGCTTCTATGAGGGTATAGCGGGGGTTCGGTACGAGCAGTACTTC
TRBD2	TRBV5-1	-	TRBJ2-2	CASSFSLAGNTGELFF	TGCGCCAGCAGCTTTAGCCTAGCGGGGAACACCGGGGAGCTGTTTTTT
-	TRBV2	-	TRBJ2-5	CASSPAGATKSLETQYF	TGTGCCAGCAGTCCCGCGGGGGCTACCAAAAGTTTAGAGACCCAGTACTTC
-	TRBV6-5	-	TRBJ2-5	CASRKTGLIETQYF	TGTGCCAGCAGGAAAACAGGGTTGATAGAGACCCAGTACTTC
TRBD2	TRBV27	-	TRBJ2-1	CASSLRGGGYNEQFF	TGTGCCAGCAGTTTACGCGGGGGGGGCTACAATGAGCAGTTCTTC
TRBD2	TRBV15	-	TRBJ2-1	CATSRDRAAGGLNEQFF	TGTGCCACCAGCAGAGATCGGGCAGCGGGAGGGCTGAATGAGCAGTTCTTC
-	TRBV5-1	-	TRBJ2-7	CASSLGAPRIGYEQYF	TGCGCCAGCAGCTTGGGAGCCCCCAGGATCGGCTACGAGCAGTACTTC
TRBD1	TRBV27	-	TRBJ1-6	CASRRTGDNSPLHF	TGTGCCAGCCGTAGGACAGGTGATAATTCACCCCTCCACTTT
-	TRBV7-9	-	TRBJ2-7	CASSLYYEQYF	TGTGCCAGCAGCCTCTACTACGAGCAGTACTTC
-	TRBV10-1	-	TRBJ2-5	CASSETNQETQYF	TGCGCCAGCAGTGAGACTAATCAAGAGACCCAGTACTTC
TRBD1	TRBV14	-	TRBJ2-1	CASSLDRGGEQFF	TGTGCCAGCAGCCTTGACAGGGGGGGTGAGCAGTTCTTC
-	TRBV30	few	TRBJ1-1	CACMLIRSEAFF	TGTGCCTGTATGTTAATTCGGAGCGAAGCTTTCTTT
-	TRBV10-1	-	TRBJ1-1	CASSGDTEAFF	TGCGCCAGCAGCGGAGACACTGAAGCTTTCTTT
-	TRBV10-2	-	TRBJ1-2	CASRNRTYGYTF	TGCGCCAGCAGGAATAGGACTTATGGCTACACCTTC